This T cell receptor (beta chain) was recorded in a study of cytomegalovirus exposure and HLA in healthy donors listed by TCRdb under 2017. Regarding the research as a whole: According to an earlier analysis of 587 of the donors, about 190 million T cells yielded 117 million unique TCR beta sequences and 250 to 350 Gb of sequence data. To predict cytomegalovirus infection status, the study brought together high-throughput TCR immunosequencing, statistical association of individual TCRs with disease status, and machine learning. On average, around 240,000 unique TCR beta nucleotide sequences were sequenced per donor among 398 genotyped donors of the cohort, with roughly a sixth of those sequences being non-productive. In the later analysis, no new phenotypic data were used to find candidate immune exposures; instead, reliance was placed on TCR beta sequences and their occurrence across donors. Donor age, sex, ethnicity and CMV serostatus were compiled together with the repertoire data. The study aimed to test whether cataloging public T cell receptors could reveal signatures of past pathogen exposure. A later analysis re-examined previously published TCR beta repertoires from roughly 650 donors and added high-resolution HLA genotyping to investigate patterns of TCR occurrence. Both class I and class II loci were covered by HLA typing, at four-digit resolution. Typing coverage varied by locus: about 620-630 donors for A, B, C, DRB1 and DQB1; 522 for DQA1; 600 to 610 for DPA1; fewer than 480 for DPB1. To decide whether each TCR beta V gene segment behaved as functional or pseudogenic, an earlier analysis of approximately 600 of the donors relied on high-throughput TCR beta sequencing. The genetic ancestry cluster associated with self-reported Caucasian donors included about 81% of the 398 genotyped donors. All discovery cohort repertoires had been generated on a single sequencing platform. Along with the roughly 700-subject first cohort, a separate validation cohort of 120 different subjects was used. The T cell repertoires of 700 or so subjects were profiled by immunosequencing and related to cytomegalovirus serostatus. An early release covering 550 to 700 HLA-typed donors comprised approximately 300 gigabases of sequencing data and approximately 80 million unique TCR sequences. Five DR-DQ haplotypes were treated as single units for association and clustering because of strong linkage in the cohort. Genome-wide SNP genotypes for about three fifths of the roughly 700 donors were used in a later genetic analysis, which treated that subset as a discovery cohort. The research as a whole found: According to a later analysis, TCR association rates differed among HLA loci, with DRB1 alleles showing the most associated TCRs and HLA-C alleles showing the fewest. In both the original and validation cohorts, the classifier was reported to diagnose cytomegalovirus status with high specificity and sensitivity. A further reported finding was that TCR beta sequences accurately predicted the HLA-A and HLA-B alleles for most subjects in the first cohort. Linkage disequilibrium might explain the correlated functional status among segregating V segments, but an unknown experimental factor could not be excluded. A later analysis associated roughly 17,000 TCR beta sequences with specific HLA alleles at a false discovery rate of 0.05. In a later analysis, several top co-occurrence clusters were reported to appear linked to parvovirus B19, influenza, CMV and Epstein-Barr virus. In vitro tests confirmed that three of the cytomegalovirus-associated TCR beta chains recognize cytomegalovirus antigens. Some IMGT-functional V segments, including TRBV6-2 and TRBV6-3, could not be distinguished by the 87-base-pair reads and were therefore excluded. An association between a missense DCLRE1C variant and V-gene and J-gene trimming of TCR beta chains was found in a later genetic analysis and replicated in an independent cohort. In the study, about 150 TCR beta chains were listed as associated with cytomegalovirus. Because counts were too low, more than 15 rarely observed V segments, including chromosome 9 orphons, were left out of the earlier analysis of some 640 of the donors. When HLA alleles, especially DR and DQ, strongly co-occurred, TCR associations were difficult to assign to individual alleles. The sequencing pipeline was judged likely to have produced a cluster of highly shared sequence variants as a technical artifact. Compared with the approximately 720-donor mean, donors in an Asian-associated ancestry cluster had fewer N-insertions in productive TCRs, according to a later genetic analysis. In this cohort, only TCR beta chains were sequenced, and detectable features were limited by the absence of alpha or paired-chain data. For the cohort, immune exposure information was limited to CMV serostatus. HLA typing was unavailable for some donors at each locus, so association tests used only the typed subset. Most TCR sequences were seen in very few donors, while some public TCRs were found in many individuals. The authors suggested that the approach could potentially be extended to other disease states and immunological phenotypes. Sequencing depth was assumed to be roughly uniform across donors in the presence/absence analyses, though that assumption may not hold. In an earlier analysis of about 550 of the donors, most TCR beta V segments were observed in productive rearrangements about 90% or about 30% of the time, broadly matching IMGT annotations. Most CMV-associated TCR beta chains appeared to be HLA-restricted in a later analysis, and the HLA associations seemed to be driven largely by CMV exposure. Compared with equally common non-associated chains, HLA-associated TCR beta chains in a later analysis were more clonally expanded and had lower generation probabilities.

This clone appeared a single time. Its antigen is not yet known. Per-base quality was not reported, and no clone a single base away is much larger than it. Here V drops 6 bases and J drops 5 bases, and the junction holds 9 bases not matched to any gene. CDR1 and CDR2 were assigned from the germline V gene as SGHVS and FQNEAQ. The CDR3 covers 16 residues, taking in both the cysteine and the phenylalanine. Just the 48-base CDR3 DNA is kept, in frame starting at base 1. The cohort was made up of 666 healthy bone marrow donors. At the time of sampling, all cohort members were nominally healthy, though unrecorded immune exposures were likely present. The donor was CMV seronegative and was included in the group of about 400 seronegative cohort members. Each donor provided a peripheral blood sample, and peripheral blood mononuclear cells were used for TCR beta sequencing. The Qiagen DNeasy Blood Extraction Kit was used to extract genomic DNA from the blood cell samples.

Library creation used the immunoSEQ multiplex PCR assay. A mixture of 60 forward primers for TCR Vbeta segments and 13 reverse primers for TCR Jbeta segments was used in the multiplex PCR. A multiplex PCR assay on genomic DNA amplified the CDR3 region of rearranged TCR beta genes. Amplified TCR beta libraries were sequenced as 87-base-pair reads on the Illumina HiSeq System. The study's own analysis went as follows. In a later analysis, roughly 80 million unique TCR beta chains were counted across the roughly 610 repertoires, and around 10 million of these chains were shared by at least two donors. A nearest-neighbor algorithm error-corrected the raw reads and collapsed the reads into unique sequences, merging closely related sequences to remove PCR and sequencing errors. Alignment of CDR3 sequences to IMGT reference sequences was used to assign V, D and J gene segments. For a sequence to be retained, a match of at least six nucleotides to both a V gene segment and a J gene segment was required. Rearrangements were classified as productive when the CDR3 lacked stop codons and remained in frame with V and J, and all other rearrangements were classified as non-productive. CDR3 was defined according to IMGT convention as the region running from the second conserved V-encoded cysteine to the conserved J-encoded phenylalanine. Sequences without an unambiguous match to a single V gene segment were excluded from the earlier analysis of over 500 of the donors. An earlier analysis of 500 to 600 of the donors classified V segments as functional when productive rearrangements were above 56.7% and as segregating when the standard deviation between donors was above 5%. A statistical classification framework was developed to diagnose cytomegalovirus status using the catalog of TCR beta chain sequences. In a later analysis, TCR nucleotide sequences were compared against IMGT/GENE-DB human TR gene sequences so that V and J genes could be assigned. In a later analysis, CDR3 sequences and most-parsimonious VDJ recombination scenarios were assigned using the TCRdist pipeline. In a later analysis, each TCR beta chain was defined by its CDR3 amino acid sequence together with its V-gene family, and reads without a unique V-gene family were excluded. In a later analysis, 450 to 600 highly shared, low-generation-probability nucleotide sequences were removed to address suspected cross-contamination and a sequencing artifact. In a later analysis, a clonal expansion index for each public chain was calculated from normalized within-repertoire ranks of inferred template counts. A later analysis computed generation probabilities with a VDJ recombination model fitted to out-of-frame rearrangements, and checked the results against IGoR. In a later analysis, TCR-TCR, TCR-HLA and TCR-CMV co-occurrence was scored with hypergeometric tests, and a repertoire-size bias correction was applied to TCR pairs. To estimate false discovery rates, a later analysis permuted the HLA or CMV assignments 20 times. In a later analysis, co-occurring TCRs were grouped with DBSCAN, and TCRdist sequence similarity was added when clustering was performed within HLA-allele-positive subsets. Co-occurrence clustering excluded repertoires with fewer than 30,000 or more than 120,000 public chains, plus five with anomalous nucleotide sharing. This is the immuneACCESS table as TCRdb keeps it, with only in-frame sequences that have V and J called. A part of the clones is gone; compared with another copy, unresolved V genes explain less than half, and the rest is unexplained. D and trimming were read from the DNA, whereas the V and J calls and clone size are those reported in that table. The sample profile shows 150,000 to 200,000 clones; 70% to 90% of them were found once. Roughly 1.8% of the sample lies in the top ten.

This sequence originates from a woman aged 18-29 years in good health and CMV-seronegative. The source material was PBMCs. Rearrangement joined TRBV7-8 to TRBJ2-1; 11 middle bases align to TRBD2. The CDR3 reads CASSLNLLAGDNEQFF. The sequence in DNA is TGTGCCAGCAGTCTTAACCTACTAGCGGGGGACAATGAGCAGTTCTTC. With the rest looked up from the reference TRBV7-8 and TRBJ2-1 genes rather than sequenced, the full variable domain is GAGVSQSPRYKVAKRGQDVALRCDPISGHVSLFWYQQALGQGPEFLTYFQNEAQLDKSGLPSDRFFAERPEGSVSTLKIQRTQQEDSAVYLCASSLNLLAGDNEQFFGPGTRLTVL.